The sequence of this TCR beta chain was determined in a study of blood T cells in healthy people across ages. Overall study results and limits: Age advanced and TCR beta diversity per million T cells fell, roughly linearly. Diversity was higher, and naive CD4+ cells more numerous, in long-lived donors than in aged donors.

Per germline, CDR1 SGHRS and CDR2 YFSETQ. V was shortened by 4 bases and J by 5 bases, with 18 bases between the two germline ends. The CDR3 loop spans 15 amino acids. This clonotype has ten or more counts. What it binds is not known. Primed by a sample-barcoded 5' primer and a J-beta primer mix, a second PCR proceeded for about 6 to 12 cycles. MiXCR, applied by TCRdb to the 5' RACE reads, yields one record per CDR3 protein. The top ten hold 10% to 13% of the sample, which has more than 900,000 distinct CDR3 sequences, under 35% seen once. These same data were also listed under a study on T cells of mothers and their children. That publication notes: Input to cDNA synthesis comprised all extracted RNA, at a ratio of about 1.4 ug per 15 ul. For unrelated pairs as for related ones, thymic selection shapes TCR recombination output similarly.

This receptor was obtained from a woman in her thirties or forties in good health. The sequenced material came from blood. V is TRBV5-1 and J is TRBJ2-5; perhaps TRBD2 as D (5 bases). This CDR3 is CASSTSGKVRETQYF. The CDR3 region has the DNA TGCGCCAGCAGCACGTCCGGGAAAGTGAGGGAGACCCAGTACTTC.